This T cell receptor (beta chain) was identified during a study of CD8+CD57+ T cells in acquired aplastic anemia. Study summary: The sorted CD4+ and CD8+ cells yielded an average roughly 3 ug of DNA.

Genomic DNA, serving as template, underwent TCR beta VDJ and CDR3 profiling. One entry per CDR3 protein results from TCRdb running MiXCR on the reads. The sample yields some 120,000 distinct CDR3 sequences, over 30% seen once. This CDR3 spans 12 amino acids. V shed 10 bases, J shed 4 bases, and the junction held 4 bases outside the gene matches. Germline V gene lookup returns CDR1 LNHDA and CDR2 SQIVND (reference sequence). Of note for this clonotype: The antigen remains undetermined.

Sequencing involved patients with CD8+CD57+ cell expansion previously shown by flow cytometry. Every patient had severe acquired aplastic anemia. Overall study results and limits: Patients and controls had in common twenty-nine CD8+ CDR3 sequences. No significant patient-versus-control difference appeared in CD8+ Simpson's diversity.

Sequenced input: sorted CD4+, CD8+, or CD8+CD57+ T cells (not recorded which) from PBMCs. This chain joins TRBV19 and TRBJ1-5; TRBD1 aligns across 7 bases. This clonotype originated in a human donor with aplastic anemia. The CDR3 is CATRQGNQPQHF. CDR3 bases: TGTGCCACAAGACAGGGAAATCAGCCCCAGCATTTT.